What follows are 21 T cell receptor beta chains derived from one specimen sequenced in a study of neurological immune-mediated disorders. TCRdb recomputed calls from the 5' RACE reads with MiXCR, one row per CDR3 protein. Of some 89,000 distinct CDR3 sequences in the sample, under 4.5% were seen once. Regarding time point: longitudinal time-point 3. What was sequenced was PBMCs. The receptor set was obtained from a woman aged 55 to 70 with multiple sclerosis.

This clonotype was picked up many times. J is TRBJ2-1 and V is TRBV5-6; possible D gene TRBD1, 6 bases. CDR3 length equals 11 residues. V lost 4 bases and J lost 15, with 14 bases in between. Looked up from germline, CDR1 is SGHDT and CDR2 is YYEEEE. CDR3 DNA sequence: TGTGCCAGCAGCCGTCGGACAGATCGGTTCTTC. It translates to CASSRRTDRFF.

In its sample, this clonotype was seen many times. The V call is TRBV20-1, the J call TRBJ2-7, with D tentatively TRBD1 (5 bases). Germline-derived CDR1 and CDR2 are DFQATT and SNEGSKA (reference sequence). This CDR3 is built from 14 residues. The V and J ends lost 6 bases and 6 bases respectively, with 21 bases between them. The CDR3 region has the DNA TGCAGTGCCCTGGAAGAGGACATCTGGCCCGAGCAGTACTTC. This gives the protein CSALEEDIWPEQYF.

This clonotype has a count of ten or more. This chain joins TRBV6-5 and TRBJ1-6, with D possibly TRBD1 on 5 matching bases. Germline V gene sequence: CDR1 MNHEY, CDR2 SVGAGI. Trimming removed 0 bases from V and 10 bases from J, with 10 bases in between. The CDR3 extends over 14 amino acids. The CDR3 spells CASSYSWGESPLHF. In DNA, the CDR3 is TGTGCCAGCAGTTACTCTTGGGGGGAATCACCCCTCCACTTT.

Ten or more counts support this clonotype. The chain carries TRBV14 and TRBJ2-7; 7 bases map to TRBD2. The CDR3 is 15 residues long. Germline CDR1 and CDR2: SGHDN and FVKESK. V lost 4 bases, J lost 4 bases, and 10 bases stayed unmatched. The CDR3 bases are TGTGCCAGCAGCCGAACCCTGGGGGAGGGTTACGAGCAGTACTTC. It encodes CASSRTLGEGYEQYF. Full variable domain (outside the CDR3, taken from reference TRBV14 and TRBJ2-7): EAGVTQFPSHSVIEKGQTVTLRCDPISGHDNLYWYRRVMGKEIKFLLHFVKESKQDESGMPNNRFLAERTGGTYSTLKVQPAELEDSGVYFCASSRTLGEGYEQYFGPGTRLTVT.

At least ten counts were recorded for this clonotype. The CDR3 loop is CAISDYNSGNTIYF. CDR3 in DNA: TGTGCCATCAGTGACTACAACTCTGGAAACACCATATATTTT. The V gene is TRBV10-3, the J gene TRBJ1-3; D gene ambiguous. This CDR3 comprises 14 residues. The V and J ends lost 3 bases and 0 bases respectively, with 6 bases between them. The germline gives CDR1 ENHRY, CDR2 SYGVKD.

This clonotype was detected many times. The genes are TRBV10-1 and TRBJ2-7; perhaps D is TRBD1 or TRBD2 (6 bases each). The CDR3 sequence is 14 residues long. Between the trimmed V and J ends, which lost 6 bases and 4 bases, there was a span of 16 bases. Per the germline V gene, CDR1 is WNHNN and CDR2 is SYGVQD (reference sequence). In nucleotides, the CDR3 is TGCGCCAGCAGCGACGGGGGCCCCTTTTACGAGCAGTACTTC. It is translated as CASSDGGPFYEQYF.

Turning to this clonotype: A single base separates this from a much larger clone, so it may be a read error. The rearrangement uses TRBV3-1 and TRBJ1-2, with D hard to call. Germline lookup yields CDR1 LGHDT and CDR2 YNNKEL (reference sequence). Deletions cut 5 bases from V and 8 bases from J, with 15 bases between. The CDR3 is 13 residues long. The CDR3 is CASSKGLVEGYTF. CDR3 DNA: TGTGCCAGCAGCAAAGGGCTTGTGGAAGGCTACACCTTC. The full variable domain, its missing parts supplied by reference TRBV3-1 and TRBJ1-2, is DTAVSQTPKYLVTQMGNDKSIKCEQNLGHDTMYWYKQDSKKFLKIMFSYNNKELIINETVPNRFSPKSPDKAHLNLHINSLELGDSAVYFCASSKGLVEGYTFGSGTRLTVV.

This clonotype came up many times. The chain employs TRBV4-1 and TRBJ1-1; D possibly corresponds to TRBD1 (6 bases). CDR1 is MGHRA, CDR2 YSYEKL, per germline. This CDR3 spans 14 amino acids. V was cut by 1 base and J by 5 bases, with 11 bases left in between. As DNA, the CDR3 is TGCGCCAGCAGCCAAGTCCGGGACAAGACTGAAGCTTTCTTT. This encodes CASSQVRDKTEAFF.

Ten or more counts support this clonotype. The V gene is TRBV6-2 or TRBV6-3, the J gene TRBJ2-5; TRBD1 might be the D (5 bases). The CDR3 has 13 residues. The germline V gene has CDR1 MNHEY and CDR2 SVGEGT. Between the trimmed V and J ends, which lost 6 bases and 0 bases, there was a span of 8 bases. CDR3 amino acids: CASRPGNQETQYF. The CDR3 DNA sequence: TGTGCCAGCAGGCCAGGGAACCAAGAGACCCAGTACTTC.

Regarding this clonotype: A read error is possible here, since a much larger clone lies one base away. This sequence joins TRBV7-8 and TRBJ2-7; tentatively, D is TRBD1 or TRBD2 (6 bases each). There are 13 residues in the CDR3. Trimming removed 7 bases at V and 9 bases at J, with 19 bases between. The germline CDR1 and CDR2 sequences are SGHVS and FQNEAQ. The CDR3 loop reads CASIRDLRGTQYF. The CDR3 DNA reads as TGTGCCAGCATCCGGGACTTAAGGGGGACGCAGTACTTC.

This clonotype was seen at least ten times. CDR3 protein: CASSSGQVPMPSNNEQFF. The CDR3 DNA is TGTGCCAGCAGCTCGGGACAGGTCCCAATGCCATCAAACAATGAGCAGTTCTTC. The chain recombines TRBV9 with TRBJ2-1, with 8 bases aligning to TRBD1. J was trimmed by 5 bases and V by 4 bases; bases with no gene match: 17. This CDR3 has 18 residues. Germline V gene data show CDR1 as SGDLS and CDR2 as YYNGEE. The whole variable domain, remainder taken from reference TRBV9 and TRBJ2-1, is DSGVTQTPKHLITATGQRVTLRCSPRSGDLSVYWYQQSLDQGLQFLIQYYNGEERAKGNILERFSAQQFPDLHSELNLSSLELGDSALYFCASSSGQVPMPSNNEQFFGPGTRLTVL.

This clonotype was observed at least ten times. This sequence joins TRBV20-1 and TRBJ2-2; 9 bases map to TRBD1. The V segment lost 3 bases and the J segment 5 bases; nucleotides outside the gene matches: 16. Per germline, CDR1 DFQATT and CDR2 SNEGSKA (reference sequence). The CDR3 extends over 18 amino acids. CDR3 sequence (DNA): TGCAGTGCTAGTACCCTACGACAGGGGGGAAAGTCGACCGGGGAGCTGTTTTTT. It is translated as CSASTLRQGGKSTGELFF.

This clonotype was found many times. The genes are TRBV29-1 and TRBJ1-1; D is perhaps TRBD1 (5 bases). CDR3 length: 12 residues. Germline V gene data show CDR1 as SQVTM and CDR2 as ANQGSEA. V gave up 0 bases and J gave up 11 bases, with 13 bases separating them. As DNA, the CDR3 is TGCAGCGTTGAAGAGGTTGCGGGGCCCGCTTTCTTT. Its protein is CSVEEVAGPAFF.

This clonotype was found many times. The V and J genes are TRBV6-2 or TRBV6-3 and TRBJ2-1, with 10 nucleotides matching TRBD2. The CDR3 contains 13 residues. The J segment lost 8 bases and the V segment lost 7 bases, leaving 5 bases of the junction unmatched. Per germline, CDR1 MNHEY and CDR2 SVGEGT. This CDR3 is CASTSGGTYEQFF. CDR3 nucleotides: TGTGCCAGCACTAGCGGGGGTACGTATGAGCAGTTCTTC.

Ten or more counts support this clonotype. The CDR3 here is CASSRGSYGYTF. For the CDR3, the DNA is TGTGCCAGCAGCCGGGGGAGCTATGGCTACACCTTC. This chain connects TRBV3-1 to TRBJ1-2; maybe TRBD1 (5 bases). V was cut by 4 bases and J by 4 bases, with 7 bases left in between. The length of the CDR3 is 12 residues. The germline V gene has CDR1 LGHDT and CDR2 YNNKEL (reference sequence).

This clonotype was detected ten times or more. This rearrangement joins TRBV15 to TRBJ2-5; D unclear. Germline CDR1 reads LNHNV; CDR2 reads YYDKDF (reference sequence). The CDR3 is made up of 13 amino acids. The V and J ends lost 5 bases and 0 bases respectively, with 7 bases between them. CDR3 nucleotides: TGTGCCACCAGCCAAGCCTACCAAGAGACCCAGTACTTC. The encoded protein is CATSQAYQETQYF.

This clonotype was found many times. The V gene is TRBV25-1, the J gene TRBJ2-5; 7 nucleotides match TRBD1. Germline V gene lookup returns CDR1 MGHDK and CDR2 SYGVNS. V lost 8 bases and J lost 5; bases outside the gene matches: 11. There are 14 residues in the CDR3. DNA for the CDR3: TGTGCCAGCCTCCGCCAGGGGGATTTGGAGACCCAGTACTTC. This sequence encodes CASLRQGDLETQYF. Using reference TRBV25-1 and TRBJ2-5 for the parts outside the CDR3, the full variable domain is EADIYQTPRYLVIGTGKKITLECSQTMGHDKMYWYQQDPGMELHLIHYSYGVNSTEKGDLSSESTVSRIRTEHFPLTLESARPSHTSQYLCASLRQGDLETQYFGPGTRLLVL.

This clonotype was recorded many times. The chain employs TRBV6-6 and TRBJ2-1; 7 bases align to TRBD2. V gave up 0 bases and J gave up 5 bases; unmatched junction bases: 4. This CDR3 has 15 residues. Germline CDR1 is MNHNY and CDR2 is SVGAGI (reference sequence). CDR3 in amino acids: CASSYSPSGHNEQFF. The CDR3 nucleotides are TGTGCCAGCAGTTACTCTCCTAGCGGCCACAATGAGCAGTTCTTC.

This clonotype has at least ten counts. The chain combines TRBV25-1 with TRBJ2-7, with 9 bases lining up with TRBD1. The CDR3 is 15 amino acids. The J segment lost 7 bases and the V segment lost 4 bases, leaving 11 bases of the junction unmatched. Germline assignment: CDR1 MGHDK and CDR2 SYGVNS. The CDR3 DNA is TGTGCCAGCAGTGTAGCCGGGACAGGGACGGGAGAGCAGTACTTC. Protein: CASSVAGTGTGEQYF.

There are many counts of this clonotype. The chain employs TRBV5-6 and TRBJ2-1, with 8 bases aligning to TRBD2. CDR1 and CDR2 (germline): SGHDT, YYEEEE. The trim removed 4 bases at V and 7 bases at J, leaving 10 bases unmatched. CDR3 length equals 15 residues. CDR3 region: CASSMAGGVLNEQFF. The CDR3 DNA is TGTGCCAGCAGCATGGCGGGGGGTGTCTTGAATGAGCAGTTCTTC.

Comments on this clonotype: A much larger clonotype is one base distant, so this may be a read error. V and J are TRBV3-1 and TRBJ2-5, with a tentative D call TRBD1 (5 bases). V was trimmed by 4 bases and J by 4 bases, leaving 22 bases between them. CDR3 length: 17 amino acids. The V gene's germline CDR1 is LGHDT and CDR2 YNNKEL (reference sequence). CDR3 DNA: TGTGCCAGCAGCCTATCACGAAAGGGGAAGGCGAGAGAGACCCAGTACTTC. Translating it yields CASSLSRKGKARETQYF.